The 7 T cell receptor beta chains listed next were all sequenced from one sample in a study of beta chain features in type 1 diabetes. General observations from the study: The study found moderately but significantly shorter TCRB CDR3s in all four CD4+ subsets of Type 1 diabetes patients.

Their specific antigens are unknown. The sequenced template was cDNA made from the entire isolated RNA. Assay: immunoSEQ multiplex PCR; the TCRdb copy retains only in-frame clones and omits some. The sample lists 600,000 to 750,000 clones, under 15% occurring once. Sequenced: naive CD4+ T cells from blood. These TCRs come from a man younger than 45 with type 1 diabetes.

V usage is TRBV5-1 and J usage is TRBJ2-1; D is uncertain. Germline V CDR1 and CDR2: SGHRS, YFSETQ. Trimming removed 0 bases from V and 8 bases from J, with 9 bases in between. This CDR3 contains 13 residues. The CDR3 sequence: CASSLETADEQFF. CDR3 in DNA: TGCGCCAGCAGCTTGGAAACGGCCGATGAGCAGTTCTTC.

The chain couples TRBV29-1 to TRBJ1-4; 9 bases align to TRBD1. V lost 7 bases to trimming and J lost 8 bases; unmatched junction nucleotides: 5. This CDR3 has 12 residues. Looked up from germline, CDR1 is SQVTM and CDR2 is ANQGSEA. Written as DNA, the CDR3 is TGCAGCGGGGGACAGGGTGGAGAAAAACTGTTTTTT. This gives the protein CSGGQGGEKLFF. Together with reference TRBV29-1 and TRBJ1-4, the CDR3 gives the full variable domain: SAVISQKPSRDICQRGTSLTIQCQVDSQVTMMFWYRQQPGQSLTLIATANQGSEATYESGFVIDKFPISRPNLTFSTLTVSNMSPEDSSIYLCSGGQGGEKLFFGSGTQLSVL.

The CDR3 spells CASSSTGANQPQHF. CDR3 nucleotides: TGTGCCAGCAGCTCGACAGGGGCCAATCAGCCCCAGCATTTT. The rearrangement uses TRBV9 and TRBJ1-5; TRBD1 matches at 8 bases. V shed 4 bases, J shed 3 bases, and the junction held 3 bases outside the gene matches. Per germline, CDR1 SGDLS and CDR2 YYNGEE. The CDR3 loop spans 14 amino acids.

The chain uses TRBV4-3 and TRBJ2-3; 9 nucleotides align to TRBD2. The J segment lost 1 base and the V segment lost 1 base, leaving 6 bases of the junction unmatched. CDR1 is LGHNA, CDR2 YSLEER, per germline. This CDR3 has 17 residues. The CDR3 reads CASSQGGTSRRTDTQYF. The CDR3 DNA reads as TGCGCCAGCAGCCAAGGGGGGACTAGCAGACGCACAGATACGCAGTATTTT.

CDR3 nucleotide sequence: TGTGCCAGCAGCTTCGGGACACATAATAATTCACCCCTCCACTTT. Protein product: CASSFGTHNNSPLHF. The rearrangement joins TRBV11-2 to TRBJ1-6; maybe TRBD1 (6 bases). The CDR3 has 15 amino acids. The V end was cut by 3 bases, the J end by 5 bases, with 11 bases between. Germline V gene data show CDR1 as SGHAT and CDR2 as FQNNGV.

CDR3 protein: CASSLSGTEDSYEQYF. In DNA, the CDR3 is TGTGCCAGCAGCTTATCAGGGACAGAGGACTCCTACGAGCAGTACTTC. This chain uses TRBV7-2 with TRBJ2-7, with 7 bases that match TRBD1. This CDR3 region has 16 residues. Germline CDR1 reads SGHTA; CDR2 reads FQGNSA. Trimming cost V 2 bases and J 0 bases; bases outside gene matches: 7.

The chain combines TRBV7-2 with TRBJ2-2; TRBD2 aligns across 12 bases. This CDR3 region has 18 residues. Germline V gene sequence: CDR1 SGHTA, CDR2 FQGNSA. With 5 bases clipped from V and 4 bases from J, the junction kept 11 bases outside the gene matches. The CDR3, as DNA: TGTGCCAGCAGCCGACCCCTAGCGGGGGGGCCTCGCACCGGGGAGCTGTTTTTT. This sequence encodes CASSRPLAGGPRTGELFF. The full variable domain, completed using reference TRBV7-2 and TRBJ2-2, is GAGVSQSPSNKVTEKGKDVELRCDPISGHTALYWYRQSLGQGLEFLIYFQGNSAPDKSGLPSDRFSAERTGGSVSTLTIQRTQQEDSAVYLCASSRPLAGGPRTGELFFGEGSRLTVL.